The rows below give T cell receptor beta chains drawn from one sample of a study of technical replicates of blood from several donors. Generated by immunoSEQ multiplex PCR, the TCRdb table keeps only in-frame clones and is missing some. The table lists 51,000 or so clones, about 93% of them singletons, with under 5% in the top ten. Sequencing input: PBMCs. The receptors stem from a human donor in good health. Some clones in this sample may be carry-over from other donors' samples. CDR3s include the opening cysteine and the closing phenylalanine or tryptophan. A D gene is named only where the DNA matches it firmly. Some rows have no size entry. The others give once, few or many, or a class for an expanded clone.

CASSRSQQETQYF	TGTGCCAGCTCACGATCTCAGCAAGAGACCCAGTACTTC	-	-	TRBV18	TRBJ2-5
CASSPTSAWAGQETQYF	TGTGCCAGCAGCCCAACTTCGGCATGGGCGGGACAAGAGACCCAGTACTTC	-	-	TRBV4-2	TRBJ2-5
CASSFGQGAGEDEQYF	TGTGCCAGCAGTTTCGGTCAGGGAGCCGGGGAGGACGAGCAGTACTTC	-	-	TRBV28	TRBJ2-7
CSVTDRGNQPQHF	TGCAGCGTTACGGACAGGGGCAATCAGCCCCAGCATTTT	-	TRBD1	TRBV29-1	TRBJ1-5
CASSPSGGSGANVLTF	TGTGCCAGCAGCCCCTCGGGGGGCTCTGGGGCCAACGTCCTGACTTTC	-	TRBD2	TRBV7-3	TRBJ2-6
CASSHPSGGPNLISNEQFF	TGCGCCAGCAGCCATCCTAGCGGGGGCCCTAACCTGATTAGCAATGAGCAGTTCTTC	-	TRBD2	TRBV4-1	TRBJ2-1
CASRTLAGGPYEQYF	TGCGCCAGCAGAACCCTGGCGGGAGGGCCCTACGAGCAGTACTTC	-	TRBD2	TRBV4-3	TRBJ2-7
CASSRDRVNTEAFF	TGCGCCAGCAGCCGGGACAGGGTGAACACTGAAGCTTTCTTT	-	TRBD1	TRBV23-1	TRBJ1-1
CSVLGAWEETQYF	TGCAGCGTATTGGGGGCTTGGGAAGAGACCCAGTACTTC	-	-	TRBV29-1	TRBJ2-5
CASSESGSQETQYF	TGTGCCAGCAGTGAATCGGGTAGCCAAGAGACCCAGTACTTC	-	-	TRBV25-1	TRBJ2-5
CASSYSAGSPLHF	TGTGCCAGCAGTTACTCCGCTGGCTCACCCCTCCACTTT	-	-	TRBV6-5	TRBJ1-6
CASSSPGQLYEQYF	TGCGCCAGCAGCTCGCCGGGACAACTTTACGAGCAGTACTTC	-	-	TRBV4-1	TRBJ2-7
CASSLTQGDYGYTF	TGTGCCAGCAGCTTAACACAGGGGGACTATGGCTACACCTTC	-	TRBD1	TRBV11-2	TRBJ1-2
CASSARGDTSTDTQYF	TGTGCCAGCAGTGCTCGGGGGGACACTAGCACAGATACGCAGTATTTT	-	-	TRBV7-9	TRBJ2-3
CASSLDRTAYEQYF	TGTGCCAGCAGCTTAGACAGGACTGCCTACGAGCAGTACTTC	-	-	TRBV11-2	TRBJ2-7
CASSLELRDEQYF	TGTGCCAGCAGCTTGGAATTGAGAGACGAGCAGTACTTC	-	-	TRBV5-6	TRBJ2-7
CASSFGLAGEQFF	TGTGCCAGCAGCTTCGGACTAGCGGGCGAGCAGTTCTTC	once	TRBD2	TRBV7-8	TRBJ2-1
CAISYSTDTQYF	TGTGCCATCAGCTACAGCACAGATACGCAGTATTTT	-	-	TRBV10-3	TRBJ2-3
CASSFGVPSYNEQFF	TGTGCCAGCAGCTTCGGGGTGCCCTCCTACAATGAGCAGTTCTTC	-	-	TRBV11-3	TRBJ2-1
CASSWDRLDPNEKLFF	TGTGCCAGCAGCTGGGACAGGTTGGACCCTAATGAAAAACTGTTTTTT	-	TRBD1	TRBV11-2	TRBJ1-4
CASSLGSEQFF	TGTGCCAGCAGCTTGGGGAGTGAGCAGTTCTTC	once	-	TRBV7-2	TRBJ2-1
CASTLMGTSGRDTQYF	TGTGCCAGCACCCTTATGGGGACTAGCGGGAGAGATACGCAGTATTTT	-	TRBD2	TRBV2	TRBJ2-3
CASSLAGQGTSTDTQYF	TGTGCCAGCAGCTTAGCCGGACAGGGCACTAGCACAGATACGCAGTATTTT	-	TRBD1	TRBV7-9	TRBJ2-3
CASTNGGGYNEQFF	TGCGCCAGCACAAACGGGGGAGGATACAATGAGCAGTTCTTC	-	-	TRBV5-1	TRBJ2-1
CASSLSMNTEAFF	TGTGCCAGCAGCTTAAGCATGAACACTGAAGCTTTCTTT	-	-	TRBV7-9	TRBJ1-1
CAGTGGDTEAFF	TGTGCGGGGACGGGGGGGGACACTGAAGCTTTCTTT	-	-	TRBV30	TRBJ1-1
CASSYEQGIETQYF	TGTGCCAGCAGTTATGAACAGGGGATAGAGACCCAGTACTTC	-	TRBD1	TRBV6-6	TRBJ2-5
CVRSCGGPENTGELFF	TGTGTCAGAAGCTGCGGGGGCCCTGAGAACACCGGGGAGCTGTTTTTT	-	-	TRBV7-5	TRBJ2-2
CASSYYGTYNEQFF	TGTGCCAGCAGTTATTACGGGACTTACAATGAGCAGTTCTTC	-	-	TRBV6-5	TRBJ2-1
CASSLGAGSYGYTF	TGTGCCAGCAGCTTAGGTGCAGGGTCATATGGCTACACCTTC	-	-	TRBV7-9	TRBJ1-2
CASSPGTGNTGELFF	TGCGCCAGCAGCCCAGGGACAGGCAACACCGGGGAGCTGTTTTTT	-	TRBD1	TRBV5-1	TRBJ2-2
CASSQLTGKNSPLHF	TGCGCCAGCAGCCAACTGACAGGGAAGAATTCACCCCTCCACTTT	-	TRBD1	TRBV4-3	TRBJ1-6
CASSSRTASFQETQYF	TGCGCCAGCAGCTCGCGGACAGCCTCCTTCCAAGAGACCCAGTACTTC	-	-	TRBV5-1	TRBJ2-5
CASSQNSGSLAF	TGCGCCAGCAGCCAGAACTCGGGGTCTTTGGCCTTC	-	-	TRBV4-1	TRBJ1-2
CASTDRRNQPQHF	TGTGCCAGCACGGACAGGCGAAATCAGCCCCAGCATTTT	-	TRBD1	TRBV2	TRBJ1-5
CSVEVGASGELFF	TGCAGCGTTGAAGTTGGAGCAAGCGGGGAGCTGTTTTTT	-	-	TRBV29-1	TRBJ2-2
CASIPRDRGYSPLHF	TGTGCCAGCATCCCCCGGGACAGGGGATATTCACCCCTCCACTTT	-	TRBD1	TRBV28	TRBJ1-6
CASSLASAGSYEQYF	TGTGCCAGCAGCTTAGCGTCAGCGGGCTCCTACGAGCAGTACTTC	-	-	TRBV7-2	TRBJ2-7
CASIRTASNYGYTF	TGTGCCAGCATACGTACAGCTTCTAACTATGGCTACACCTTC	-	-	TRBV6-1	TRBJ1-2
CASSQDTEGERYTF	TGTGCCAGCAGCCAAGATACCGAGGGGGAAAGGTACACCTTC	-	-	TRBV4-2	TRBJ1-2